This T cell receptor (beta chain) was sequenced for a study of OX40 agonist ivuxolimab in advanced cancers. The wider study: Participants, about 83% male, averaged roughly 60 years of age, ranging from about 23 to 80.

Sequencing used immunoSEQ multiplex PCR; TCRdb keeps in-frame clones, though not all of them. The sample contains around 76,000 clones, roughly 94% of which appear only once. Germline-derived CDR1 and CDR2 are MNHEY and SMNVEV (reference sequence). Between the trimmed V and J ends, which lost 3 bases and 3 bases, there was a span of 12 bases. The CDR3 consists of 15 residues. The sample in question was CD4+ or CD8+ T cells sorted from blood, obtained in a trial of the OX40 agonist ivuxolimab. This clonotype was sampled from an adult with an advanced solid tumor such as melanoma, head and neck, liver or kidney cancer. The J gene is TRBJ1-5, the V gene TRBV27, with D perhaps matching TRBD1 (6 bases). The CDR3 region has the DNA TGTGCCAGCAGTTTTTCCAGGGGAAACAATCAGCCCCAGCATTTT. This gives the protein CASSFSRGNNQPQHF.